The rows below give T cell receptor beta chains drawn from one sample of a study of Graves' ophthalmopathy and Graves' hyperthyroidism. TCRdb reprocessed the multiplex PCR reads with MiXCR, giving one entry per CDR3 protein. Of some 1.1 million distinct CDR3 sequences in the sample, about 36% were seen once. The sequencing input was peripheral blood or thyroid tissue (not recorded which). These receptors were collected from an adult man with Graves' hyperthyroidism. Both conserved end residues are part of each CDR3. Fields, in order: V gene, D gene, J gene, clone size, CDR3 DNA, CDR3 protein. D genes are given only for firm matches. Size values are once, few and many counts, or a class for expanded clones, and some rows have none.

v_call: TRBV20-1
d_call: NA
j_call: TRBJ1-4
clone_size: NA
cdr3_nt: TGCAGTGCCCGTCGACAGGAAAAACTGTTTTTT
cdr3_aa: CSARRQEKLFF

v_call: TRBV20-1
d_call: TRBD1
j_call: TRBJ1-2
clone_size: once
cdr3_nt: TGCAGTGCTAGGTCCCGGGACAGGGGCGTTGGCTATGGCTACACCTTC
cdr3_aa: CSARSRDRGVGYGYTF

v_call: TRBV27
d_call: NA
j_call: TRBJ1-6
clone_size: NA
cdr3_nt: TGTGCCATCAGTTTCGCCATCGATTCACCCCTCCACTTT
cdr3_aa: CAISFAIDSPLHF

v_call: TRBV19
d_call: NA
j_call: TRBJ2-7
clone_size: many
cdr3_nt: TGTGCCAGTAGTAGCCGGGACACTGTATACGAGCAGTACTTC
cdr3_aa: CASSSRDTVYEQYF

v_call: TRBV6-5
d_call: NA
j_call: TRBJ2-6
clone_size: NA
cdr3_nt: TGTGCCAGCACCGAACAGGGGGCCAACGTCCTGACTTTC
cdr3_aa: CASTEQGANVLTF

v_call: TRBV25-1
d_call: TRBD1
j_call: TRBJ2-7
clone_size: NA
cdr3_nt: TGTGCCAGCAGACAGGGGGCCGCGGCCTACGAGCAGTACTTC
cdr3_aa: CASRQGAAAYEQYF

v_call: TRBV14
d_call: NA
j_call: TRBJ1-2
clone_size: many
cdr3_nt: TGTGCCAGCAGCCAGGCCGGAGGCGTGAGAGGTGGCTACACCTTC
cdr3_aa: CASSQAGGVRGGYTF

v_call: TRBV5-1
d_call: NA
j_call: TRBJ2-5
clone_size: NA
cdr3_nt: TGCGCCAGCAGAGATGATTCGGAGACCCAGTACTTC
cdr3_aa: CASRDDSETQYF

v_call: TRBV24-1
d_call: NA
j_call: TRBJ1-2
clone_size: NA
cdr3_nt: TGTGCCACCAGCGTTGACATCCCCTATGGCTACACCTTC
cdr3_aa: CATSVDIPYGYTF

v_call: TRBV2
d_call: NA
j_call: TRBJ1-1
clone_size: few
cdr3_nt: TGTGCCAGCAGTGAAGTGGGGCAGAACACTGAAGCTTTCTTT
cdr3_aa: CASSEVGQNTEAFF

v_call: TRBV6-2/TRBV6-3
d_call: NA
j_call: TRBJ1-2
clone_size: few
cdr3_nt: TGTGCCAGCAGTTACGAGGGCGTAGATGGCTACACCTTC
cdr3_aa: CASSYEGVDGYTF

v_call: TRBV7-9
d_call: TRBD1
j_call: TRBJ2-7
clone_size: NA
cdr3_nt: TGTGCCAGCAGCTTAAACAGGGGGCTCGATACGCAGTACTTC
cdr3_aa: CASSLNRGLDTQYF

v_call: TRBV19
d_call: NA
j_call: TRBJ2-5
clone_size: many
cdr3_nt: TGTGCCAGTAGTGTAGGGTTGGTGGAGACCCAGTACTTC
cdr3_aa: CASSVGLVETQYF

v_call: TRBV12-3/TRBV12-4
d_call: TRBD2
j_call: TRBJ2-7
clone_size: NA
cdr3_nt: TGTGCCAGCAGTTTTCCCCCTAGCGGGTGGGACGAGCAGTACTTC
cdr3_aa: CASSFPPSGWDEQYF

v_call: TRBV5-1
d_call: NA
j_call: TRBJ2-5
clone_size: NA
cdr3_nt: TGCGCCAGCAGCGCGCTCGGCGAACCCCAGCAGACCCAGTACTTC
cdr3_aa: CASSALGEPQQTQYF

v_call: TRBV7-9
d_call: TRBD1
j_call: TRBJ2-2
clone_size: NA
cdr3_nt: TGTGCCAGCAGCCGCAGCTCCGGGACAGGGGGAACGGGGGGCACCGGGGAGCTGTTTTTT
cdr3_aa: CASSRSSGTGGTGGTGELFF

v_call: TRBV10-3
d_call: NA
j_call: TRBJ2-2
clone_size: many
cdr3_nt: TGTGCCGCGACAAACAGGGTTCGAAGCACCGGGGAGCTGTTTTTT
cdr3_aa: CAATNRVRSTGELFF

v_call: TRBV11-2
d_call: TRBD1
j_call: TRBJ1-1
clone_size: NA
cdr3_nt: TGTGCCAGCAGCCCAGGACAGGGAAGCGCTGAAGCTTTCTTT
cdr3_aa: CASSPGQGSAEAFF

v_call: TRBV12-3/TRBV12-4
d_call: TRBD1
j_call: TRBJ1-6
clone_size: NA
cdr3_nt: TGTGCCAGCAGAGCCGGGACAGGGAATCATTCACCCCTCCACTTT
cdr3_aa: CASRAGTGNHSPLHF

v_call: TRBV29-1
d_call: TRBD1
j_call: TRBJ1-2
clone_size: NA
cdr3_nt: TGCAGCGTTGAATATTCCGCAGACAGGGGCTATGGCTACACCTTC
cdr3_aa: CSVEYSADRGYGYTF

v_call: TRBV28
d_call: NA
j_call: TRBJ1-1
clone_size: once
cdr3_nt: TGTGCCAGCAGCGTCGTACAGGAAATAAACACTGAAGCTTTCTTT
cdr3_aa: CASSVVQEINTEAFF

v_call: TRBV24-1
d_call: TRBD1
j_call: TRBJ2-5
clone_size: many
cdr3_nt: TGTGCCACCAGTGCCATCGGGACAGGGCAAGAGACCCAGTACTTC
cdr3_aa: CATSAIGTGQETQYF

v_call: TRBV29-1
d_call: NA
j_call: TRBJ1-1
clone_size: many
cdr3_nt: TGCAGCGTTGGGGCCCTCAGGGAGTTGGACACTGAAGCTTTCTTT
cdr3_aa: CSVGALRELDTEAFF

v_call: TRBV7-8
d_call: NA
j_call: TRBJ2-5
clone_size: many
cdr3_nt: TGTGCCAGCAGCTTAGCTCGGGGGGCTGCGCGTGAGACCCAGTACTTC
cdr3_aa: CASSLARGAARETQYF

v_call: TRBV7-9
d_call: NA
j_call: TRBJ1-1
clone_size: NA
cdr3_nt: TGTGCCAGCAGCTTAGTCCGTGAATACTTCCCTGAAGCTTTCTTT
cdr3_aa: CASSLVREYFPEAFF

v_call: TRBV19
d_call: NA
j_call: TRBJ2-3
clone_size: NA
cdr3_nt: TGTGCCAGTAGCCTGGACAAGAAAAGCACAGATACGCAGTATTTT
cdr3_aa: CASSLDKKSTDTQYF

v_call: TRBV3-1
d_call: NA
j_call: TRBJ1-1
clone_size: NA
cdr3_nt: TGTGCCAGCAGCCACGGGGGAATAATGAACACTGAAGCTTTCTTT
cdr3_aa: CASSHGGIMNTEAFF

v_call: TRBV7-9
d_call: NA
j_call: TRBJ2-7
clone_size: NA
cdr3_nt: TGTGCCAGCAGCTCAACAGGGAGCCGGTATTTCCGCGAGCAGTACTTC
cdr3_aa: CASSSTGSRYFREQYF

v_call: TRBV20-1
d_call: TRBD1
j_call: TRBJ1-1
clone_size: NA
cdr3_nt: TGCAGTGCTAGGCAGCACAGGGGGCTTTCAGAAGCTTTCTTT
cdr3_aa: CSARQHRGLSEAFF

v_call: TRBV9
d_call: NA
j_call: TRBJ2-7
clone_size: few
cdr3_nt: TGTGCCAGCAGCGTATCCAGTAGATCCTACGAGCAGTACTTC
cdr3_aa: CASSVSSRSYEQYF

v_call: TRBV2
d_call: NA
j_call: TRBJ1-3
clone_size: NA
cdr3_nt: TGTGCCAGCAGTGATACTCCAGGAAACACCATATATTTT
cdr3_aa: CASSDTPGNTIYF

v_call: TRBV2
d_call: NA
j_call: TRBJ1-5
clone_size: many
cdr3_nt: TGTGCCAGCAGTATCAATCAGCCCCAGCATTTT
cdr3_aa: CASSINQPQHF

v_call: TRBV7-8
d_call: TRBD1
j_call: TRBJ1-5
clone_size: NA
cdr3_nt: TGTGCCAGCAGTCATGACAGGGGTCAGCCCCAGCATTTT
cdr3_aa: CASSHDRGQPQHF

v_call: TRBV10-2
d_call: NA
j_call: TRBJ2-7
clone_size: NA
cdr3_nt: TGTGCCAGCAGTTACATAGCGGAGGGGGGCTACGAGCAGTACTTC
cdr3_aa: CASSYIAEGGYEQYF

v_call: TRBV5-1
d_call: NA
j_call: TRBJ2-2
clone_size: few
cdr3_nt: TGCGCCAGCAGCTCTAACCTCCCAGGGGCCCGAGGAACCGGGGAGCTGTTTTTT
cdr3_aa: CASSSNLPGARGTGELFF

v_call: TRBV6-1
d_call: TRBD2
j_call: TRBJ2-2
clone_size: NA
cdr3_nt: TGTGCCAGCATCACAGCGGGGGGCCTTAGGGAGCTGTTTTTT
cdr3_aa: CASITAGGLRELFF

v_call: TRBV20-1
d_call: NA
j_call: TRBJ1-1
clone_size: many
cdr3_nt: TGCAGTGCTAGGGGCGGGGGTATCGGCGCTTTCTTT
cdr3_aa: CSARGGGIGAFF

v_call: TRBV28
d_call: NA
j_call: TRBJ1-1
clone_size: NA
cdr3_nt: TGTGCCAGCAGTTTACAAGGACGGGCTGAAGCTTTCTTT
cdr3_aa: CASSLQGRAEAFF

v_call: TRBV3-1
d_call: TRBD1
j_call: TRBJ1-2
clone_size: many
cdr3_nt: TGTGCCAGCACCACGGACAGGGGGCGAGGCTACACCTTC
cdr3_aa: CASTTDRGRGYTF

v_call: TRBV15
d_call: NA
j_call: TRBJ1-2
clone_size: NA
cdr3_nt: TGTGCCACCAGCAGCGGAGGGGGGGGCACAGTCGGCTACACCTTC
cdr3_aa: CATSSGGGGTVGYTF

v_call: TRBV19
d_call: NA
j_call: TRBJ2-7
clone_size: many
cdr3_nt: TGTGCCAGTAGTCTACCCGACAGTGCCTACGAGCAGTACTTC
cdr3_aa: CASSLPDSAYEQYF

v_call: TRBV7-9
d_call: NA
j_call: TRBJ1-5
clone_size: NA
cdr3_nt: TGTGCCAGCAGCACGACGCCGAATAGCAATCAGCCCCAGCATTTT
cdr3_aa: CASSTTPNSNQPQHF

v_call: TRBV7-8
d_call: NA
j_call: TRBJ2-2
clone_size: NA
cdr3_nt: TGTGCCAGCAGCTCACGACGGGGAAACACCGGGGAGCTGTTTTTT
cdr3_aa: CASSSRRGNTGELFF

v_call: TRBV7-9
d_call: NA
j_call: TRBJ2-7
clone_size: many
cdr3_nt: TGTGCCAGCAGCGCATACTCGGGATCTACCTACGAGCAGTACTTC
cdr3_aa: CASSAYSGSTYEQYF

v_call: TRBV7-8
d_call: TRBD1
j_call: TRBJ2-5
clone_size: NA
cdr3_nt: TGTGCCAGCAGCCAGGGACAGGGGGCCCTAGAGACCCAGTACTTC
cdr3_aa: CASSQGQGALETQYF

v_call: TRBV7-9
d_call: TRBD1
j_call: TRBJ1-1
clone_size: many
cdr3_nt: TGTGCCAGCAGATCGATACAGGGGAATACTGAAGCTTTCTTT
cdr3_aa: CASRSIQGNTEAFF

v_call: TRBV29-1
d_call: TRBD1
j_call: TRBJ1-5
clone_size: NA
cdr3_nt: TGCAGCGTACGGACAGACAGGGGGCAACGGCCCCAGCATTTT
cdr3_aa: CSVRTDRGQRPQHF

v_call: TRBV4-1
d_call: NA
j_call: TRBJ1-6
clone_size: NA
cdr3_nt: TGCGCCAGCAGCCAAGAATCTCTCCTCCAGGGCTCACCCCTCCACTTT
cdr3_aa: CASSQESLLQGSPLHF

v_call: TRBV25-1
d_call: NA
j_call: TRBJ2-5
clone_size: few
cdr3_nt: TGTGCCAGCAGTGAAAGGAGGACTCTGGCGGGTGAGACCCAGTACTTC
cdr3_aa: CASSERRTLAGETQYF

v_call: TRBV15
d_call: NA
j_call: TRBJ2-7
clone_size: NA
cdr3_nt: TGTGCCACCAGCGTTAGGGTCCTAGCAGACGAGCAGTACTTC
cdr3_aa: CATSVRVLADEQYF